A selection of T cell receptor beta chains follows, all from one sample in a study of shared clonotypes between healthy human individuals. This table comes from immunoSEQ multiplex PCR, and its TCRdb copy is limited to in-frame clones, with some not included. The data show about 600,000 clones, 70% to 80% seen once. Sequenced input: PBMCs. These receptors originate from a middle-aged woman in good health. Some clones in this sample may be carry-over from other donors' samples. Both conserved end residues are part of each CDR3. The order of the fields is D gene, V gene, CDR3 protein. The D gene is left open where the match is weak.

NA,TRBV6-6,CASSPQIFYGYTF
NA,TRBV11-2,CASSFRGETQYF
TRBD2,TRBV4-2,CASSPRTSGTIDTQYF
NA,TRBV7-2,CASSPTRIGELFF
TRBD1,TRBV18,CASSPTGVVSEQYF
NA,TRBV4-1,CASSLRIGGDSYEQYF
NA,TRBV6-6,CASSLNGEQYF
TRBD1,TRBV18,CASSPTTGTGGNNEQFF
NA,TRBV7-9,CASSADTGSEAFF
NA,TRBV7-3,CASSPSYSSYNEQFF
TRBD2,TRBV7-9,CATTSRVSGRHNEQFF
TRBD1,TRBV18,CASSSGGPTDTQYF
NA,TRBV30,CAWRSQQGEAFF
NA,TRBV30,CAWSVFRLEQYF
NA,TRBV4-1,CASSQDPGVGETQYF
NA,TRBV1,CTSSLLLAGGPNEQFF
NA,TRBV5-6,CASSLLARSSYEQYF
NA,TRBV30,CAWSVNKAGNTIYF
TRBD1,TRBV29-1,CSVGQTNQPQHF
TRBD2,TRBV9,CASSVRPPIGLAENKDPYNEQFF
NA,TRBV19,CASRAAGRGRNEQFF
NA,TRBV30,CAWSASSITYEQYF
NA,TRBV7-2,CASSLAGGYSNQPQHF
TRBD2,TRBV5-4,CATGGPDGELFF
NA,TRBV19,CASSNGPGPETQYF
TRBD2,TRBV10-3,CAIMPSGGYNEQFF